This is a list of T cell receptor beta chains from one sample in a study of shared clonotypes between healthy human individuals. Clones were sequenced by immunoSEQ multiplex PCR, and TCRdb holds only the in-frame ones, with some missing. This repertoire shows approximately 97,000 clones, 65% to 70% found once; its top ten account for roughly 40%. Source material: memory CD8+ T cells sorted from blood. These receptors were taken from a man under 40 in good health. CDR3s include the opening cysteine and the closing phenylalanine or tryptophan. D genes are given only for firm matches. Rows may omit the clone size; those that give it use once, few, many or a size class.

j_call d_call v_call clone_size cdr3_aa cdr3_nt
TRBJ2-6 NA TRBV7-6 NA CASSSHSGANVLTF TGTGCCAGCAGCTCCCACTCTGGGGCCAACGTCCTGACTTTC
TRBJ2-6 NA TRBV7-8 once CASSLRTDISGANVLTF TGTGCCAGCAGCCTGAGGACAGACATCTCTGGGGCCAACGTCCTGACTTTC
TRBJ2-4 NA TRBV5-1 NA CASSLGEWAGSAKNIQYF TGCGCCAGCAGCTTGGGCGAGTGGGCGGGTTCGGCCAAAAACATTCAGTACTTC
TRBJ2-3 NA TRBV9 few CASSVVSDTQYF TGTGCCAGCAGCGTAGTGTCAGATACGCAGTATTTT
TRBJ1-2 TRBD1 TRBV28 few CASSPTGSHGYTF TGTGCCAGCAGCCCGACAGGGAGCCATGGCTACACCTTC
TRBJ1-5 NA TRBV27 NA CASSVSGYQPQHF TGTGCCAGCAGTGTGTCAGGTTATCAGCCCCAGCATTTT
TRBJ2-7 NA TRBV7-9 NA CASSLIAAPVYEQYF TGTGCCAGCAGCTTAATCGCCGCACCCGTCTACGAGCAGTACTTC
TRBJ1-1 NA TRBV4-1 NA CASSQQDWAEAFF TGCGCCAGCAGCCAGCAGGACTGGGCTGAAGCTTTCTTT
TRBJ2-1 NA TRBV11-2 NA CASSSWDISNEQFF TGTGCCAGCAGCTCTTGGGACATATCCAATGAGCAGTTCTTC
TRBJ2-7 TRBD1 TRBV30 many CAWSVGAGGSDEQYF TGTGCCTGGAGTGTAGGGGCAGGGGGCTCAGACGAGCAGTACTTC
TRBJ2-7 NA TRBV30 NA CAWSEGMYEQYF TGTGCCTGGAGTGAAGGGATGTACGAGCAGTACTTC
TRBJ2-5 TRBD1 TRBV5-4 NA CASSFGQDKETQYF TGTGCCAGCAGCTTTGGACAGGATAAAGAGACCCAGTACTTC
TRBJ2-7 NA TRBV5-1 NA CASSDGGVLSGYEQYF TGCGCCAGCAGCGACGGGGGAGTTCTCTCGGGCTACGAGCAGTACTTC
TRBJ2-5 NA TRBV25-1 NA CASSGPAGRETQYF TGTGCCAGCAGTGGCCCGGCGGGACGAGAGACCCAGTACTTC
TRBJ2-1 NA TRBV20-1 few CSASPVNEQFF TGCAGTGCTAGTCCGGTGAATGAGCAGTTCTTC
TRBJ2-3 TRBD1 TRBV28 many CASSRGQGAGDTQYF TGTGCCAGCAGCCGGGGACAGGGGGCCGGAGATACGCAGTATTTT
TRBJ1-5 NA TRBV27 few CASSLYPSNQPQHF TGTGCCAGCAGTTTATACCCTAGCAATCAGCCCCAGCATTTT
TRBJ2-7 NA TRBV6-6 NA CASSYSSSEQYF TGTGCCAGCAGTTACTCGAGTAGTGAGCAGTACTTC
TRBJ1-4 TRBD1 TRBV5-1 NA CASSSGTGHEKLFF TGCGCCAGCAGCTCCGGGACAGGGCATGAAAAACTGTTTTTT
TRBJ2-1 TRBD2 TRBV2 NA CASSGQQGLAGAEQFF TGTGCCAGCAGTGGCCAGCAGGGACTAGCGGGAGCTGAGCAGTTCTTC
TRBJ1-1 NA TRBV28 few CASRRMNTEAFF TGTGCCAGCCGGAGAATGAACACTGAAGCTTTCTTT
TRBJ2-7 NA TRBV11-3 NA CASSFQDSYEQYF TGTGCCAGCAGCTTCCAGGACTCGTACGAGCAGTACTTC
TRBJ2-3 NA TRBV28 NA CASSLSQSSDTQYF TGTGCCAGCAGTTTATCTCAATCCTCCGATACGCAGTATTTT
TRBJ2-2 NA TRBV7-6 NA CASSFSRSRGSTGELFF TGTGCCAGCAGCTTTTCGCGGTCTAGAGGGTCAACCGGGGAGCTGTTTTTT
TRBJ1-2 TRBD1 TRBV28 once CASSLRDSYGYTF TGTGCCAGCAGTTTAAGGGACAGCTATGGCTACACCTTC
TRBJ2-5 NA TRBV13 NA CASSSGERAQETQYF TGTGCCAGCAGCTCGGGCGAGCGGGCCCAAGAGACCCAGTACTTC
TRBJ2-7 TRBD2 TRBV7-9 once CASSQLTSGTSYEQYF TGTGCCAGCAGCCAACTCACTAGCGGGACCTCCTACGAGCAGTACTTC
TRBJ2-7 NA TRBV6-1 few CASSPGIIEYEQYF TGTGCCAGCAGCCCGGGAATCATCGAGTACGAGCAGTACTTC
TRBJ2-5 NA TRBV7-2 NA CASSSFQETQYF TGTGCCAGCAGCTCGTTCCAAGAGACCCAGTACTTC
TRBJ2-7 NA TRBV28 NA CASSSSGTRYEQYF TGTGCCAGCAGTTCATCCGGGACCCGCTACGAGCAGTACTTC
TRBJ2-7 NA TRBV5-4 NA CASKRKSPGDSYEQYF TGTGCCAGTAAACGAAAATCCCCGGGAGATTCGTACGAGCAGTACTTC
TRBJ2-7 NA TRBV29-1 few CSVLGLSEQYF TGCAGCGTTCTAGGGTTGAGCGAGCAGTACTTC
TRBJ1-5 NA TRBV4-1 NA CASGPTYNVAGNQPQHF TGCGCCAGCGGGCCTACCTACAATGTGGCTGGGAATCAGCCCCAGCATTTT
TRBJ2-3 NA TRBV4-1 NA CASSQVIGSGTDTQYF TGCGCCAGCAGCCAAGTAATCGGGAGTGGCACAGATACGCAGTATTTT
TRBJ2-1 TRBD2 TRBV28 NA CASSLYRGGGRAPLSSYNEQFF TGTGCCAGCAGTTTATACCGTGGGGGCGGGAGGGCCCCCCTTAGCTCCTACAATGAGCAGTTCTTC
TRBJ2-6 NA TRBV1 NA CTSSTAQSRANVLTF TGCACCAGCAGTACTGCACAAAGTCGGGCCAACGTCCTGACTTTC
TRBJ2-1 TRBD2 TRBV7-8 NA CASSPRESSYNEQFF TGTGCCAGCAGCCCGCGGGAGTCGTCGTACAATGAGCAGTTCTTC
TRBJ2-1 TRBD2 TRBV5-5 NA CASSLFPGLAGVENRNEQFF TGTGCCAGCAGCCTATTTCCGGGACTAGCGGGAGTTGAAAACCGCAATGAGCAGTTCTTC
TRBJ1-3 NA TRBV7-9 NA CASSYDSGTSLDTIYF TGTGCCAGCAGCTACGATTCCGGGACCTCGCTAGACACCATATATTTT
TRBJ1-2 TRBD1 TRBV11-2 few CASSPRAGGRYGYTF TGTGCCAGCAGCCCCAGAGCAGGGGGGCGGTATGGCTACACCTTC
TRBJ1-1 NA TRBV4-1 NA CASSSRGDNTEAFF TGCGCCAGCAGCTCAAGGGGGGACAACACTGAAGCTTTCTTT
TRBJ2-3 NA TRBV6-1 NA CASSEMGATDTQYF TGTGCCAGCAGTGAAATGGGGGCCACAGATACGCAGTATTTT